These 3 T cell receptor beta chains were all obtained from the same sample, sequenced in a study of shared clonotypes between healthy human individuals. Sequencing was performed with immunoSEQ multiplex PCR; in TCRdb, only in-frame clones are kept and a portion is missing. The sample has 1,400,000 or so clones, about 98.5% seen once. The sample taken for sequencing was naive CD4+ T cells sorted from blood. Subset indicated: CD45RA+ positively selected. Receptors were obtained from a man younger than 40 in good health.

The chain employs TRBV7-9 and TRBJ2-7, with 9 bases matching TRBD1. The length of the CDR3 is 14 residues. Germline V gene data show CDR1 as SEHNR and CDR2 as FQNEAQ (reference sequence). With V trimmed by 4 bases and J by 3 bases, 4 bases remained unmatched. CDR3 bases: TGTGCCAGCAGCTACACAGGGGGCATCTACGAGCAGTACTTC. Translation: CASSYTGGIYEQYF.

This clone showed up just once. The chain employs TRBV11-2 and TRBJ2-2; D is ambiguous. Trimming pared 0 bases from V and 6 bases from J, leaving 2 bases between. The CDR3 is made up of 12 amino acids. Germline V gives CDR1 SGHAT, CDR2 FQNNGV. In DNA form, the CDR3 reads TGTGCCAGCAGCTTAGACGCCGGGGAGCTGTTTTTT. This encodes CASSLDAGELFF.

The rearrangement joins TRBV5-5 to TRBJ2-2, with D uncertain. Trimming removed 0 bases at V and 1 base at J, with 7 bases between. Germline V lookup: CDR1 SGHKS, CDR2 YYEKEE (reference sequence). The CDR3 spans 15 residues. CDR3 sequence (DNA): TGTGCCAGCAGCTTGGAGGTTAGGAACACCGGGGAGCTGTTTTTT. This codes for CASSLEVRNTGELFF. Based on the CDR3 plus reference TRBV5-5 and TRBJ2-2, the full variable domain is DAGVTQSPTHLIKTRGQQVTLRCSPISGHKSVSWYQQVLGQGPQFIFQYYEKEERGRGNFPDRFSARQFPNYSSELNVNALLLGDSALYLCASSLEVRNTGELFFGEGSRLTVL.